This T cell receptor beta chain comes out of a study of blood T cell repertoires in COVID-19. In the study overall: There were acute and convalescent COVID-19 samples, and they came from the United States, Italy and Spain.

Repertoires were generated with immunoSEQ multiplex PCR, while TCRdb's copy carries only in-frame clones and drops some. The sample has around 69,000 clones, roughly 76% seen once. The germline V gene has CDR1 SGHNT and CDR2 YYREEE (reference sequence). The CDR3 covers 13 residues. The V and J ends lost 4 bases and 6 bases respectively, with 14 bases between them. J is TRBJ2-7 and V is TRBV5-4; a possible D gene is TRBD2 (6 bases). This receptor was taken from an older woman with acute or convalescent COVID-19. The sample was peripheral blood. The CDR3 nucleotides are TGTGCCAGCAGCAGGGACTTGCTTGGCGAGCAGTACTTC. Its protein product is CASSRDLLGEQYF.